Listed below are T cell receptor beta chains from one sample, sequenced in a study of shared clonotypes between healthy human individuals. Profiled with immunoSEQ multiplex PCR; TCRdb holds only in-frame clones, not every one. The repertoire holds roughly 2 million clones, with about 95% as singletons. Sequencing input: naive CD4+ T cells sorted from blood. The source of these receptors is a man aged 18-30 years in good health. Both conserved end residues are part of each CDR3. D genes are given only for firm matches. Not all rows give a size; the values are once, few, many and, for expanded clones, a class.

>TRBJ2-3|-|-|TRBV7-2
TGTGCCAGCAGCTTAAACGGGTGGTCCGGACTCTCCACAGATACGCAGTATTTT
CASSLNGWSGLSTDTQYF
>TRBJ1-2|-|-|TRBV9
TGTGCCAGCAGCGTAGGGTCAGGGCTGTATGGCTACACCTTC
CASSVGSGLYGYTF
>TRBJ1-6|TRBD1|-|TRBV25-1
TGTGCCAGCAGTAACTACAGGGGAAATTCACCCCTCCACTTT
CASSNYRGNSPLHF
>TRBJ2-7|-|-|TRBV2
TGTGCCAGCAGTGATCCAATCGTAGGGCACGAGCAGTACTTC
CASSDPIVGHEQYF
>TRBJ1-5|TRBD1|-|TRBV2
TGTGCCAGCAGGGCGACAGGGGTCGGGAATCAGCCCCAGCATTTT
CASRATGVGNQPQHF
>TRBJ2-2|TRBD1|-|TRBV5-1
TGCGCCAGCAGGGCCTGGACAGGGAACACCGGGGAGCTGTTTTTT
CASRAWTGNTGELFF
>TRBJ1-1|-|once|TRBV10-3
TGTGCCATCACCAGGACAGAGAACACTGAAGCTTTCTTT
CAITRTENTEAFF
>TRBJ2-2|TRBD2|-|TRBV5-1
TGCGCCAGCAGCCGTATAGCGGGAGAGAACGGGGAGCTGTTTTTT
CASSRIAGENGELFF
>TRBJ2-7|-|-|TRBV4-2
TGTGCCAGCAGCCAAGATCGACGCGCCTACGAGCAGTACTTC
CASSQDRRAYEQYF
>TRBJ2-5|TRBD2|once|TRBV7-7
TGTGCTAGCAGCTTAGCGGGGGCAGTCCAAGAGACCCAGTACTTC
CASSLAGAVQETQYF